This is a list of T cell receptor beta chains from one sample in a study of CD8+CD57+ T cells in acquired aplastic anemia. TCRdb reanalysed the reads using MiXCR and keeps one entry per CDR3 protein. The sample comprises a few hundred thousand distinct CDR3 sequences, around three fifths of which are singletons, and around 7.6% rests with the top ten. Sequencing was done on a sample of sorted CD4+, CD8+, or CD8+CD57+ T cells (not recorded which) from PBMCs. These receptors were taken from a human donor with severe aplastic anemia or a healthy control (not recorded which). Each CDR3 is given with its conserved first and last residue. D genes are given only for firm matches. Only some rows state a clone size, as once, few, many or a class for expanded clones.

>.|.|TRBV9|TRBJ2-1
CASSASRSSYNEQFF
TGTGCCAGCAGCGCCTCTCGTTCATCCTACAATGAGCAGTTCTTC
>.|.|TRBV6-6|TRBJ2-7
CASSYSSSPYEQYF
TGTGCCAGCAGTTACTCTTCAAGTCCCTACGAGCAGTACTTC
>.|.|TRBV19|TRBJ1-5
CASSSRPNQPQHF
TGTGCCAGTAGTTCCCGTCCCAATCAGCCCCAGCATTTT
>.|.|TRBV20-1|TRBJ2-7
CSARAGFAYEQYF
TGCAGTGCTAGGGCAGGGTTTGCCTACGAGCAGTACTTC
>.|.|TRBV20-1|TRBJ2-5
CSARGAGAGKETQYF
TGCAGTGCTAGGGGAGCGGGTGCGGGGAAAGAGACCCAGTACTTC
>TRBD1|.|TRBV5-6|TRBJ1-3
CASSNRDRVGGNTIYF
TGTGCCAGCAGCAACCGGGACAGGGTAGGCGGAAACACCATATATTTT
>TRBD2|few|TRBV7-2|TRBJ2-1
CASSLGRRLAGARDEQFF
TGTGCCAGCAGCTTAGGTCGTCGACTAGCGGGGGCGCGGGATGAGCAGTTCTTC
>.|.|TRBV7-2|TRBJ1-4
CASSLVAGLNEKLFF
TGTGCCAGCAGCTTAGTTGCAGGGCTGAATGAAAAACTGTTTTTT
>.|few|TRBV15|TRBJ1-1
CATAPANTEAFF
TGTGCCACCGCGCCAGCGAACACTGAAGCTTTCTTT
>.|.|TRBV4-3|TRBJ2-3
CASGQNGQGADTQYF
TGCGCCAGCGGCCAAAACGGGCAGGGAGCAGATACGCAGTATTTT
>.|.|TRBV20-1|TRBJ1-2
CSLAGGGDGYTF
TGCAGTCTGGCCGGGGGCGGCGATGGCTACACCTTC
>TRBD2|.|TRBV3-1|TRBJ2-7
CASSPHWTSGGPRPSYEQYF
TGTGCCAGCAGCCCACACTGGACTAGCGGGGGCCCTCGTCCCTCCTACGAGCAGTACTTC
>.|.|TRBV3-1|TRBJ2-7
CASSQSRTGEQYF
TGTGCCAGCAGCCAGTCTAGGACTGGCGAGCAGTACTTC
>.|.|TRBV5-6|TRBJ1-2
CASSLGRTGYTF
TGTGCCAGCAGCTTGGGGCGTACTGGCTACACCTTC
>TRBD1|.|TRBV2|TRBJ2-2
CASRGQVGTGELFF
TGTGCCAGCAGAGGACAGGTCGGCACCGGGGAGCTGTTTTTT
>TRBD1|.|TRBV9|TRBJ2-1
CASSGGQGAHNEQFF
TGTGCCAGCAGTGGGGGACAGGGGGCGCACAATGAGCAGTTCTTC
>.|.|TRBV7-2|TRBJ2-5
CASSLIQTGGGNEGQYF
TGTGCCAGCAGCTTAATACAGACGGGGGGCGGTAATGAAGGGCAGTACTTC
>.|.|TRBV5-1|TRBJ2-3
CASSETTFFTQYF
TGCGCCAGCAGCGAGACTACTTTCTTTACGCAGTATTTT
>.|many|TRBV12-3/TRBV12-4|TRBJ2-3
CASSSRADTQYF
TGTGCCAGCAGTTCCCGGGCGGATACGCAGTATTTT
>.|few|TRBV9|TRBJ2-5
CASSVSGWETQYF
TGTGCCAGCAGCGTCTCAGGGTGGGAGACCCAGTACTTC
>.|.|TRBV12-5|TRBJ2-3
CASSLFGLGTDTQYF
TGTGCCAGCAGTTTATTCGGGCTTGGGACAGATACGCAGTATTTT
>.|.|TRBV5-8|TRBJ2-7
CASSLSEVTGEQYF
TGTGCCAGCAGCTTGTCCGAGGTGACGGGGGAGCAGTACTTC
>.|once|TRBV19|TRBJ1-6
CASSSLAGGANSPLHF
TGTGCCAGTAGTTCACTCGCCGGGGGGGCGAATTCACCCCTCCACTTT
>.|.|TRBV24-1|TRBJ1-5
CATSRGGRQPQHF
TGTGCCACCTCGAGAGGGGGGAGACAGCCCCAGCATTTT
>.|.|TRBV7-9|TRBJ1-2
CASSSPLDLGTPYGYTF
TGTGCCAGCAGCTCCCCGCTTGATTTGGGAACCCCCTATGGCTACACCTTC
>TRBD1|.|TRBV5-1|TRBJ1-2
CASSPRTGEGYGYTF
TGCGCCAGCAGCCCGCGGACAGGGGAGGGGTATGGCTACACCTTC
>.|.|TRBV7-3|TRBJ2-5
CASSLSGTAGEGETQYF
TGTGCCAGCAGCTTATCCGGGACAGCGGGGGAAGGAGAGACCCAGTACTTC
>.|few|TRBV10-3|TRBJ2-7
CAISGMGVVEQYF
TGTGCCATCAGTGGAATGGGGGTGGTCGAGCAGTACTTC
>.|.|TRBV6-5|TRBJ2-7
CASSEATAGDPYEQYF
TGTGCCAGCAGTGAAGCAACGGCAGGGGACCCCTACGAGCAGTACTTC
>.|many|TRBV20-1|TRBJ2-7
CSARGGIYEQYF
TGCAGTGCTAGAGGGGGTATCTACGAGCAGTACTTC
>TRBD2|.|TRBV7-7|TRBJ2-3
CASSAGGRSDTQYF
TGTGCTTCTTCAGCGGGGGGCCGATCAGATACGCAGTATTTT
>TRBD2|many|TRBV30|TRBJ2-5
CAWSVLAGGRETQYF
TGTGCCTGGAGTGTACTGGCGGGGGGGCGAGAGACCCAGTACTTC
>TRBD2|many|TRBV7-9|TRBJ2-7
CASSTSGREDYEQYF
TGTGCCAGCAGTACCTCCGGGCGGGAGGACTACGAGCAGTACTTC
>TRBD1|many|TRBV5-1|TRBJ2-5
CASSLGTGGVQETQYF
TGCGCCAGCAGCCTCGGGACAGGGGGCGTTCAAGAGACCCAGTACTTC
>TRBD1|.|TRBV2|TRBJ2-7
CASSRQGGEQYF
TGTGCCAGCAGCCGACAGGGTGGCGAGCAGTACTTC
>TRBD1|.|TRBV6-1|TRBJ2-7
CAISGCRAGGGNGQYF
TGTGCCATCAGTGGGTGTAGGGCAGGGGGCGGTAATGGGCAGTACTTC
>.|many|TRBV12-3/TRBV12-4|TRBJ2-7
CASTPEQASGEQYF
TGTGCCAGCACCCCGGAACAGGCCTCAGGGGAGCAGTACTTC
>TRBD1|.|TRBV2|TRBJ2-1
CASNGDRAYNEQFF
TGTGCCAGCAATGGGGACAGGGCATACAATGAGCAGTTCTTC
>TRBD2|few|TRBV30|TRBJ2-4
CAWSVTRGGNIQYF
TGTGCCTGGAGTGTCACTAGGGGAGGGAACATTCAGTACTTC
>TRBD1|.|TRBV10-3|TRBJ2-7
CASRDRVYERYF
TGTGCCAGCCGGGACAGGGTCTACGAGCGGTACTTC
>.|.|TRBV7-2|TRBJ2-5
CASSPTPGVMETQYF
TGTGCCAGCAGCCCCACCCCAGGGGTCATGGAGACCCAGTACTTC
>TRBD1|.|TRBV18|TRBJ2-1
CASSPALDRGLYNEQFF
TGTGCCAGCTCACCGGCTTTAGACAGGGGCCTTTACAATGAGCAGTTCTTC
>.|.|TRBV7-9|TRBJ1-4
CASSLGGLQRGEKLFF
TGTGCCAGCAGCTTAGGAGGGTTGCAGCGGGGTGAAAAACTGTTTTTT
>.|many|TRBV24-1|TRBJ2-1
CATSDPGPGKNNEQFF
TGTGCCACCAGTGATCCGGGACCCGGAAAGAACAATGAGCAGTTCTTC
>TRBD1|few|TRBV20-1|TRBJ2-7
CSARDPGQGTSGQYF
TGCAGTGCTAGAGACCCTGGACAGGGTACGTCGGGGCAGTACTTC
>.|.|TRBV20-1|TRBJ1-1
CSASLGSSLNTEAFF
TGCAGTGCTAGTTTAGGGAGCTCGCTGAACACTGAAGCTTTCTTT
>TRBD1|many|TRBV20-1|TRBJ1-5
CSAREGRGQNQPQHF
TGCAGTGCTAGAGAAGGCAGGGGGCAAAATCAGCCCCAGCATTTT
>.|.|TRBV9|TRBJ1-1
CASSVGPRDTEAFF
TGTGCCAGCAGCGTAGGACCGAGGGACACTGAAGCTTTCTTT
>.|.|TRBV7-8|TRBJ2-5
CASSQTGPQETQYF
TGTGCCAGCAGCCAAACCGGACCACAAGAGACCCAGTACTTC
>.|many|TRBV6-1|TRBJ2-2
CASNRTRPPWATGELFF
TGTGCCAGCAACAGGACGAGACCCCCTTGGGCCACCGGGGAGCTGTTTTTT
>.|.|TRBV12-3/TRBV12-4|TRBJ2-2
CASRGLFF
TGTGCCAGCAGGGGGCTGTTTTTT
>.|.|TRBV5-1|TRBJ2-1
CASSFTGADSTQFF
TGCGCCAGCAGCTTTACGGGGGCGGACTCAACCCAGTTCTTC
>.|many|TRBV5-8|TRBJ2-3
CASSLGFADTQYF
TGTGCCAGCAGCTTGGGGTTCGCAGATACGCAGTATTTT
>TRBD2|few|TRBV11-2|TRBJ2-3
CASSQGTSEDTQYF
TGTGCCAGCAGCCAAGGGACTAGCGAGGATACGCAGTATTTT